These 9 T cell receptor beta chains came from one sample sequenced in a study of blood T cell repertoires in COVID-19. Clones were sequenced by immunoSEQ multiplex PCR, and TCRdb holds only the in-frame ones, with some missing. The data show 200,000 to 300,000 clones, with around 87% seen just once and about 5.2% held by the top ten. Sequenced input: peripheral blood. All receptors come from an older woman with COVID-19, enrolled during active disease.

The CDR3 sequence is CASSSAGRGIYEQYF. The CDR3 DNA follows: TGTGCCAGCAGTTCCGCCGGCAGGGGGATTTACGAGCAGTACTTC. This chain uses TRBV6-5 with TRBJ2-7; TRBD1 matches 7 bases. Losses at the gene ends were 4 bases for V and 4 bases for J; bases not matched to a gene: 10. The CDR3 contains 15 residues. Germline-derived CDR1 and CDR2 are MNHEY and SVGAGI.

The V call is TRBV27, the J call TRBJ1-2; D possibly corresponds to TRBD1 (6 bases). V was pared by 5 bases and J by 4 bases, with 14 bases between. Germline assignment: CDR1 MNHEY and CDR2 SMNVEV (reference sequence). This CDR3 is built from 14 residues. The CDR3 region is CASSPDRFGYGYTF. The CDR3 DNA sequence: TGTGCCAGCAGTCCCGACAGGTTCGGCTATGGCTACACCTTC.

The chain employs TRBV6-5 and TRBJ1-2, with a tentative D call TRBD1 (6 bases). V gave up 6 bases and J gave up 2 bases, with 16 bases separating them. The CDR3 has 15 amino acids. Germline values: CDR1 MNHEY, CDR2 SVGAGI. This CDR3 reads CASSPTGGANYGYTF. DNA for the CDR3: TGTGCCAGCAGCCCAACGGGGGGGGCGAACTATGGCTACACCTTC.

The CDR3 sequence: CASSLGPGRGQGYGYTF. In nucleotides, the CDR3 is TGCGCCAGCAGCTTAGGCCCGGGCAGGGGGCAGGGCTATGGCTACACCTTC. The chain recombines TRBV5-1 with TRBJ1-2; 8 bases fit TRBD1. Germline V CDR1 and CDR2: SGHRS, YFSETQ. With 2 bases clipped from V and 4 bases from J, the junction kept 13 bases outside the gene matches. This CDR3 is 17 amino acids long.

A single count supports this clone. This chain connects TRBV29-1 to TRBJ1-4; a weak D match, TRBD1 (6 bases). Germline-derived CDR1 and CDR2 are SQVTM and ANQGSEA. V dropped 1 base and J dropped 8 bases, with 17 bases sitting between them. The CDR3 covers 15 residues. CDR3 bases: TGCAGCGTTGAAGGCTCGGGGGGCTCGGGCGAAAAACTGTTTTTT. Its protein is CSVEGSGGSGEKLFF.

This chain links TRBV18 with TRBJ2-3; 7 positions match TRBD2. V lost 4 bases and J lost 8; bases outside the gene matches: 18. The length of the CDR3 is 17 residues. The V gene's germline CDR1 is KGHSH and CDR2 LQKENI. The CDR3 is CASSRGLGGTSLLTQYF. In DNA form, the CDR3 reads TGTGCCAGCTCACGAGGACTAGGAGGGACCTCATTGCTTACGCAGTATTTT.

The rearrangement links TRBV2 to TRBJ2-3; the match to TRBD1 covers 7 bases. The CDR3 spans 16 residues. Germline assignment: CDR1 SNHLY and CDR2 FYNNEI. J was trimmed by 2 bases and V by 6 bases; bases with no gene match: 11. CDR3 protein: CASRRSTGINTDTQYF. The CDR3 DNA is TGTGCCAGCAGGCGATCGACAGGGATTAACACAGATACGCAGTATTTT.

This sequence joins TRBV11-3 and TRBJ1-1; TRBD1 might be the D (6 bases). Germline assignment: CDR1 SGHNT and CDR2 YENEEA. The ends were cut back, 6 bases at V and 3 bases at J, with 11 bases in the middle. The CDR3 has 13 amino acids. CDR3 DNA: TGTGCCAGCAGTTTACAGGGCGACACTGAAGCTTTCTTT. This gives the protein CASSLQGDTEAFF.

The V gene is TRBV9, the J gene TRBJ1-2; 7 bases are shared with TRBD1. The V segment lost 0 bases and the J segment 7 bases; nucleotides outside the gene matches: 9. This CDR3 spans 15 amino acids. Germline V gene sequence: CDR1 SGDLS, CDR2 YYNGEE. The CDR3 nucleotides read TGTGCCAGCAGCGTAGGTTGGTCAGGGGGGTCTGGCTACACCTTC. This encodes CASSVGWSGGSGYTF.